Listed here are 21 T cell receptor beta chains from one sample, sequenced in a study of control samples from healthy donors and cancer patients. Using immunoSEQ multiplex PCR, the repertoire was profiled, and TCRdb retains in-frame clones only, with some absent. The sample yields around 99,000 clones, around 89% seen once. Sequenced sample: blood. The receptors here all came from a woman between 50 and 59 years old in good health.

This sequence joins TRBV7-2 and TRBJ1-2; tentatively, D is TRBD1 (5 bases). Germline CDR1 and CDR2: SGHTA and FQGNSA. Trimming stripped 2 bases from V and 6 bases from J, with 10 bases between. CDR3 length: 13 residues. CDR3: CASSLRRADGYTF. CDR3 bases: TGTGCCAGCAGCTTACGCAGGGCGGATGGCTACACCTTC.

The chain recombines TRBV21-1 with TRBJ1-5. TRBV21-1 is labeled a pseudogene. This CDR3 contains 16 residues. The CDR3 spells CASIIPGRRRDQPQHF. The CDR3 DNA is TGTGCCAGCATAATACCGGGCCGGAGGAGGGATCAGCCCCAGCATTTT.

The DNA of the CDR3 is TGTGCCATCAATCCAGGGGCTAGCGGCCCCAGCGGGTCCTACAATGAGCAGTTCTTC. It yields the protein CAINPGASGPSGSYNEQFF. V usage is TRBV10-3 and J usage is TRBJ2-1, with TRBD2 as a possible D gene (7 bases). The V end was cut by 7 bases, the J end by 1 base, with 26 bases between. The CDR3 is 19 amino acids. Per the germline V gene, CDR1 is ENHRY and CDR2 is SYGVKD.

This clone appeared a single time. The genes are TRBV6-2 or TRBV6-3 and TRBJ2-3; 9 bases line up with TRBD2. The CDR3 covers 17 residues. V gave up 5 bases and J gave up 2 bases; unmatched junction bases: 11. CDR1 is MNHEY and CDR2 is SVGEGT in the germline V gene. The CDR3 nucleotides are TGTGCCAGCAGTCCCAGTATGCTAGCGGGGCACACAGATACGCAGTATTTT. The encoded protein is CASSPSMLAGHTDTQYF.

The CDR3 nucleotides read TGTGCCAGCAGTACCCCTTCCCATTACTATGGCTACACCTTC. As protein: CASSTPSHYYGYTF. The chain couples TRBV6-2 or TRBV6-3 to TRBJ1-2; D call uncertain. This CDR3 has 14 residues. Deletions cut 5 bases from V and 3 bases from J, with 13 bases between. From germline, CDR1 is MNHEY and CDR2 SVGEGT.

The chain couples TRBV6-5 to TRBJ1-5; D call uncertain. Deletions cut 2 bases from V and 4 bases from J, with 6 bases between. Germline CDR1 MNHEY, CDR2 SVGAGI. The CDR3 contains 13 residues. Here the CDR3 reads CASSYAGNQPQHF. DNA of the CDR3: TGTGCCAGCAGTTACGCGGGAAATCAGCCCCAGCATTTT.

The chain links TRBV6-5 to TRBJ2-2; D possibly corresponds to TRBD2 (6 bases). V shed 6 bases and J shed 1 base, with 9 bases lying between them. This CDR3 has 14 amino acids. Germline CDR1 is MNHEY and CDR2 is SVGAGI. The DNA for the CDR3 is TGTGCCAGCAGGGCCGGGGGGAACACCGGGGAGCTGTTTTTT. This encodes CASRAGGNTGELFF.

V usage is TRBV18 and J usage is TRBJ1-3; the match to TRBD1 covers 8 bases. Germline loops: CDR1 KGHSH, CDR2 LQKENI. After removal of 3 bases from V and 0 bases from J, the junction contained 4 bases not matched to a gene. The CDR3 covers 16 residues. CDR3 sequence (DNA): TGTGCCAGCTCACCGAACAGGGGGGTCTCTGGAAACACCATATATTTT. This encodes CASSPNRGVSGNTIYF.

This chain joins TRBV3-1 (or the pseudogene TRBV3-2) and TRBJ2-1, with D possibly TRBD2 on 5 matching bases. Germline CDR1 LGHDT, CDR2 YNNKEL (reference sequence). This CDR3 is 14 amino acids long. V was pared by 1 base and J by 8 bases, with 12 bases between. CDR3 DNA: TGTGCCAGCAGCCAAGGAGGGAGCAGGTATGAGCAGTTCTTC. As protein: CASSQGGSRYEQFF.

J is TRBJ1-2 and V is TRBV2; D ambiguous. Germline lookup yields CDR1 SNHLY and CDR2 FYNNEI. V lost 2 bases to trimming and J lost 3 bases, with 19 bases between them. The CDR3 length is 17 residues. CDR3 loop: CASSEPKLSAAHYGYTF. The CDR3 DNA reads as TGTGCCAGCAGTGAACCCAAGCTCTCGGCAGCCCACTATGGCTACACCTTC.

The chain combines TRBV9 with TRBJ2-3; 12 bases are shared with TRBD2. CDR1 and CDR2 from the germline V gene are SGDLS and YYNGEE. The CDR3 is made up of 17 amino acids. Trimming took 0 bases from V and 3 from J; bases not matched to a gene: 5. In nucleotides, the CDR3 is TGTGCCAGCAGCGTAGGTCTAGCGGGAGGGCCGACAGATACGCAGTATTTT. Protein sequence: CASSVGLAGGPTDTQYF.

A single count supports this clone. V is TRBV3-1 (or the pseudogene TRBV3-2) and J is TRBJ2-1, with a possible D match to TRBD2 (5 bases). Germline-derived CDR1 and CDR2 are LGHDT and YNNKEL (reference sequence). The CDR3 totals 14 residues. The V end was cut by 0 bases, the J end by 11 bases, with 14 bases between. The CDR3 loop reads CASSQDDLGKKQFF. CDR3 bases: TGTGCCAGCAGCCAAGATGATCTCGGGAAGAAGCAGTTCTTC.

Here the CDR3 reads CASSLAGGRPDGYDFGQYV. The CDR3 DNA reads as TGTGCCAGCAGCTTAGCCGGGGGGCGGCCGGACGGGTACGATTTTGGGCAGTACGTC. V is TRBV7-9 and J is TRBJ2-7, with D perhaps TRBD2 (7 bases). This CDR3 region has 19 residues. Germline CDR1 is SEHNR and CDR2 is FQNEAQ (reference sequence). With 0 bases removed from V and 9 bases from J, the gap between germline ends came to 30 bases.

This clone came up once. The chain links TRBV7-8 to TRBJ2-3, with no clear D. Germline V lookup: CDR1 SGHVS, CDR2 FQNEAQ. The CDR3 spans 14 residues. With 5 bases removed from V and 4 bases from J, the gap between germline ends came to 13 bases. The CDR3, as DNA: TGTGCCAGCAGCCCACACTCGGGCGCAGATACGCAGTATTTT. This gives the protein CASSPHSGADTQYF.

The chain employs TRBV24-1 and TRBJ1-2; 8 bases line up with TRBD1. Trimming removed 10 bases from V and 4 bases from J; junction bases left unmatched: 1. Germline CDR1 KGHDR, CDR2 SFDVKD. CDR3 length: 11 amino acids. CDR3 sequence reads: CATGTGYGYTF. In DNA form, the CDR3 reads TGTGCCACAGGGACAGGCTATGGCTACACCTTC.

This chain connects TRBV3-1 (or the pseudogene TRBV3-2) to TRBJ1-5; the D gene is possibly TRBD1 (5 bases). The CDR3 is made up of 14 amino acids. The V end was cut by 1 base, the J end by 9 bases, with 13 bases between. The germline gives CDR1 LGHDT, CDR2 YNNKEL (reference sequence). This CDR3 is CASSQAGDLSPQHF. The CDR3 DNA follows: TGTGCCAGCAGCCAAGCGGGGGACCTTTCGCCCCAGCATTTT.

The V and J genes are TRBV4-3 and TRBJ1-1, with D uncertain. Germline assignment: CDR1 LGHNA and CDR2 YSLEER. CDR3 length equals 15 residues. V lost 4 bases and J 5 bases, leaving 17 bases between the germline ends. The CDR3 DNA is TGCGCCAGCAGCCTTTGGGAGGGCCCCGAGACTGAAGCTTTCTTT. Protein sequence: CASSLWEGPETEAFF.

The chain is built from TRBV2 and TRBJ1-2; D uncertain. V was shortened by 9 bases and J by 7 bases, with 12 bases between the two germline ends. Germline V gene sequence: CDR1 SNHLY, CDR2 FYNNEI. The CDR3 has 11 amino acids. The CDR3 DNA reads as TGTGCCAGTGCCGATCTCGGTGGCTACACCTTC. This translates into CASADLGGYTF.

The CDR3 coding sequence is TGTGCCAGCAGCCAGGGGACTAGCGGGATCAATGAGCAGTTCTTC. Protein sequence: CASSQGTSGINEQFF. This chain uses TRBV7-9 with TRBJ2-1, with 13 bases fitting TRBD2. After removal of 5 bases from V and 6 bases from J, the junction contained 4 bases not matched to a gene. Germline V gene sequence: CDR1 SEHNR, CDR2 FQNEAQ (reference sequence). The CDR3 totals 15 residues.

The rearrangement uses TRBV7-2 and TRBJ2-1; D ambiguous. The CDR3 is made up of 13 amino acids. Germline V CDR1 and CDR2: SGHTA, FQGNSA. Deletions cut 1 base from V and 6 bases from J, with 7 bases between. The CDR3 here is CASSLGRSNEQFF. For the CDR3, the DNA is TGTGCCAGCAGCTTAGGGCGCAGCAATGAGCAGTTCTTC.

This chain joins TRBV27 and TRBJ2-7; tentatively, D is TRBD1 (6 bases). The CDR3 consists of 13 residues. Germline CDR1 is MNHEY and CDR2 is SMNVEV (reference sequence). V was cut by 2 bases and J by 4 bases, with 9 bases left in between. The CDR3: CASSLTQGYEQYV. Written as DNA, the CDR3 is TGTGCCAGCAGTTTAACACAGGGTTACGAGCAGTACGTC.